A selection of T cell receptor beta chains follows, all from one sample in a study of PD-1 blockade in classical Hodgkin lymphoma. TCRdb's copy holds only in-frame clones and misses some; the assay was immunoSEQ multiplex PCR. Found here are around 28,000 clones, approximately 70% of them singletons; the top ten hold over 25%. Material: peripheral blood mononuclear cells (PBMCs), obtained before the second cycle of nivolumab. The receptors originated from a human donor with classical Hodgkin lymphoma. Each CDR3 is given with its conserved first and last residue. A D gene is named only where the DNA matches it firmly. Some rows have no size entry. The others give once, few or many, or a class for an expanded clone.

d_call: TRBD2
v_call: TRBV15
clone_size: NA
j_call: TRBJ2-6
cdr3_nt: TGTGCCACCAGCAGCGCGGGGGGCTCTGGGGCCAACGTCCTGACTTTC
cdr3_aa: CATSSAGGSGANVLTF

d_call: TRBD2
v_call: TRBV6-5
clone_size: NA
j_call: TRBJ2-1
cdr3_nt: TGTGCCAGCAGGGATCGGACTAGCCCCTACAATGAGCAGTTCTTC
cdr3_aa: CASRDRTSPYNEQFF

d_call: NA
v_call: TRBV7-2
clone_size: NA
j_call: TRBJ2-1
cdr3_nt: TGTGCCAGCAGCTTAGAACTAGTCTATGAGCAGTTCTTC
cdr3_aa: CASSLELVYEQFF

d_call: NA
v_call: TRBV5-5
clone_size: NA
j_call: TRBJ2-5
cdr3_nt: TGTGCCAGCACCCAAAGGGGGGAGACCCAGTACTTC
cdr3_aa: CASTQRGETQYF

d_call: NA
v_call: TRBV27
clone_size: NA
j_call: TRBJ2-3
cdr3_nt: TGTGCCACCAGGGTGGGGATTGCAGATACGCAGTATTTT
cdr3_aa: CATRVGIADTQYF

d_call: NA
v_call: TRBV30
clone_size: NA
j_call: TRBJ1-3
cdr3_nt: TGTGCCTGGAGTGCCGGTTCCTCTCTTGGAAACACCATATATTTT
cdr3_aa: CAWSAGSSLGNTIYF

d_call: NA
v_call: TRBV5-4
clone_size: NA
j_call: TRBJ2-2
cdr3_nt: TGTGCCAGCAGCCAACAGGGGACTACCGGGACCGGGGAGCTGTTTTTT
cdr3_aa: CASSQQGTTGTGELFF

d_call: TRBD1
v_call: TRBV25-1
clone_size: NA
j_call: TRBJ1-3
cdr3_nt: TGTGCCAGCAGCTTCGGGACAGACGGAAACACCATATATTTT
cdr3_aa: CASSFGTDGNTIYF

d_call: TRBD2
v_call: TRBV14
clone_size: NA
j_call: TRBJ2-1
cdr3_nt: TGTGCCAGCAGCCCAGGGAGGGTGCAGTTCTTC
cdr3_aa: CASSPGRVQFF

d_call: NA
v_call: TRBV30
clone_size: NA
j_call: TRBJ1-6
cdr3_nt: TGTGCCTGGAGTGTACGTGCGAGCTCCTATAATTCACCCCTCCACTTT
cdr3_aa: CAWSVRASSYNSPLHF

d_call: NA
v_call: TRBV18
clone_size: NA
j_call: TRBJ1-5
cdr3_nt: TGTGCCAGCTCATCCCGGGAGATCAATAGCAATCAGCCCCAGCATTTT
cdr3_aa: CASSSREINSNQPQHF

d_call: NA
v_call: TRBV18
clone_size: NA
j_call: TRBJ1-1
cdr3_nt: TGTGCCAGCTCACCGAGGGCACAGAACACTGAAGCTTTCTTT
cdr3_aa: CASSPRAQNTEAFF

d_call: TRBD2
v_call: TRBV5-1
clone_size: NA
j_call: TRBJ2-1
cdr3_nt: TGCGCCAGCAGCCCTAGGGGCGGGGGGGCCTGGAATGAGCAGTTCTTC
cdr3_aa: CASSPRGGGAWNEQFF

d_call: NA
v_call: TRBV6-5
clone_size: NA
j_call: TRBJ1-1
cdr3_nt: TGTGCCAGCAGCCTACGAACAGGGGAAGCTTTCTTT
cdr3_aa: CASSLRTGEAFF

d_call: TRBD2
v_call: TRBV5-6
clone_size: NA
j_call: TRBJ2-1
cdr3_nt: TGTGCCAGCAGCTTGGTAGCGGGGGAGCACAATGAGCAGTTCTTC
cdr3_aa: CASSLVAGEHNEQFF

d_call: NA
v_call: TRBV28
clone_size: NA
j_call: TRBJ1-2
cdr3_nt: TGTGCCAGCAGTTACCCCCATGCGGATGGCTACACCTTC
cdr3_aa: CASSYPHADGYTF

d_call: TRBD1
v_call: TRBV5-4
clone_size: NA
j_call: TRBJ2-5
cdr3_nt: TGTGCCAGCAGCTTTGACAGGGTGGGATTGAGTCAAGAGACCCAGTACTTC
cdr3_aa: CASSFDRVGLSQETQYF

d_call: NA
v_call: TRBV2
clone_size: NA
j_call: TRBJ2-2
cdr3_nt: TGTGCCAGCAGAATCCAGTGGTCTGCCGGGGAGCTGTTTTTT
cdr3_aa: CASRIQWSAGELFF

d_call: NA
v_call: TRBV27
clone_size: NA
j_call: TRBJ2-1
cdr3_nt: TGTGCCAGCACGCGGGACGCAGCCTACAATGAGCAGTTCTTC
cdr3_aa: CASTRDAAYNEQFF

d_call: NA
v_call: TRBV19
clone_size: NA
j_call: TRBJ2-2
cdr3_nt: TGTGCCAGTAGTATCCGGGCCGGGGAGCTGTTTTTT
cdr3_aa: CASSIRAGELFF

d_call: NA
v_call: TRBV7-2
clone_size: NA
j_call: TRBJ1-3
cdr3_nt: TGTGCCAGCAGCCCACAGGGTGTGGACACCATATATTTT
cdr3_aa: CASSPQGVDTIYF

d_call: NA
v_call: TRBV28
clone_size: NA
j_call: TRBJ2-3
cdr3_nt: TGTGCCAGCAGTTCCCAGAGGAAGGAGCCAGATACGCAGTATTTT
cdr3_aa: CASSSQRKEPDTQYF

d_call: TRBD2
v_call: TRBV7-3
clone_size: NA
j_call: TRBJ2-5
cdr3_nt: TGTGCCAGCAGCTTGTCTAGCGGGAGTGGGGAGACCCAGTACTTC
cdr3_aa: CASSLSSGSGETQYF

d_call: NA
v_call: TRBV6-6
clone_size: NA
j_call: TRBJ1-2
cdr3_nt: TGTGCCAGCAAGAGATCGGCAGACTTCAACTATGGCTACACCTTC
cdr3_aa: CASKRSADFNYGYTF

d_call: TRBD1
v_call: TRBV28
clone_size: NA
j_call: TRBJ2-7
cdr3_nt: TGTGCCACCTCAGTTTCCGAAGTGGGGACAGGGGAGCAGTACTTC
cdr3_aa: CATSVSEVGTGEQYF

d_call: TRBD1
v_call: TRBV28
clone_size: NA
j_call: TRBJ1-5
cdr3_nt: TGTGCCAGCAGTTTACGACAGGGATGGCCCCAGCATTTT
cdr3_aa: CASSLRQGWPQHF

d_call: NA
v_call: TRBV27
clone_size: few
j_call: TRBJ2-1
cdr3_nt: TGTGCCAGCAGTTTATCCTCGGGGACCTACAATGAGCAGTTCTTC
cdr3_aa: CASSLSSGTYNEQFF

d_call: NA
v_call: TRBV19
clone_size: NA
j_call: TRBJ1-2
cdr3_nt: TGTGCCAGTAGTATCTTAGGGACAATAAATGGCTACACCTTC
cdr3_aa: CASSILGTINGYTF

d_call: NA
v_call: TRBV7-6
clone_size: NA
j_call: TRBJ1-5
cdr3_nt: TGTGCCAGCAGCTTCGACGATACTCAAGATCAGCCCCAGCATTTT
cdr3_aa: CASSFDDTQDQPQHF

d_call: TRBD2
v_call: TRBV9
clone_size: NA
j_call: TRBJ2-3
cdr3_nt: TGTGCCAGCGAACCGGGACTAGCGGGGTTTAGCACAGATACGCAGTATTTT
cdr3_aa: CASEPGLAGFSTDTQYF

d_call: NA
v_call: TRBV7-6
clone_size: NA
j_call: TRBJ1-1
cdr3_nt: TGTGCCAGCAGCCCCGGACCTGTCGGGGAAGCTTTCTTT
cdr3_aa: CASSPGPVGEAFF

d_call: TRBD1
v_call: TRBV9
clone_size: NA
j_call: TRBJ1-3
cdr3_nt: TGTGCCAGCAGCGTAGAGCTAGGGGGCGAGGACACCATATATTTT
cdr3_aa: CASSVELGGEDTIYF

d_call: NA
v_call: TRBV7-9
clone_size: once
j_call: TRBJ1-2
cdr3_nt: TGTGCCAGCAGCTTAGCGGATAACGTTTATGGCTACACCTTC
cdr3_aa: CASSLADNVYGYTF

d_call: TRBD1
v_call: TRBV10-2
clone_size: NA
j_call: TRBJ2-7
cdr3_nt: TGCGCCAGCAGTGGCTTGGGACAGGCGTCCTACGAGCAGTACTTC
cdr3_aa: CASSGLGQASYEQYF

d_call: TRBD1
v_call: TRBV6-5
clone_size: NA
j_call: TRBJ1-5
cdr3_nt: TGTGCCAGCAGTCTGGACAGGTACAATCAGCCCCAGCATTTT
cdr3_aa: CASSLDRYNQPQHF

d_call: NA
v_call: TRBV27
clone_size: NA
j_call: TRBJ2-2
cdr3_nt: TGTGCCAGCAGAGGGGCAAGCACCGGGGAGCTGTTTTTT
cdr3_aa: CASRGASTGELFF

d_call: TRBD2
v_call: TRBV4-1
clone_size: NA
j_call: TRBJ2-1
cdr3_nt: TGCGCCAGCAGCTCAGGATCTCCGGGACTAGCGGGGGGGCCCATCTTC
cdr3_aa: CASSSGSPGLAGGPIF

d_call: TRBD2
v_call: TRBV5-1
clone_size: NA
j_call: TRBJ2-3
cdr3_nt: TGCGCCAGCCGGGAGGCGCCAGATACGCAGTATTTT
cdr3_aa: CASREAPDTQYF

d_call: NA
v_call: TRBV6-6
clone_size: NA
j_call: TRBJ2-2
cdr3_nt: TGTGCCAGCAGTTACTTAGGGGGCACCGGGGAGCTGTTTTTT
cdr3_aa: CASSYLGGTGELFF

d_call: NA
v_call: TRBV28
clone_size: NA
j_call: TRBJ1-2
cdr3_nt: TGTGCCAGCAGTTTATCGTTTAAGGCCGACATCACCTTC
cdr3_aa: CASSLSFKADITF

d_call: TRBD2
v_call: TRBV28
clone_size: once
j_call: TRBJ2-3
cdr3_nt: TGTGCCAGCATAGTGGCGGGAGGGTTAGATACGCAGTATTTT
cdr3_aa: CASIVAGGLDTQYF

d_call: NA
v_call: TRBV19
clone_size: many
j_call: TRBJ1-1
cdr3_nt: TGTGCCAGTAGTATGATTACGGCTGAAGCTTTCTTT
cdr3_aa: CASSMITAEAFF

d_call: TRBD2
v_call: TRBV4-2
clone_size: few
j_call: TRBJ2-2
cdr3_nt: TGTGCCAGCAGCCAAGATTGGACTAGCGGGAACACCGGGGAGCTGTTTTTT
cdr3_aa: CASSQDWTSGNTGELFF